This T cell receptor beta chain was recorded in a study of naive and memory T cell subsets. The beta constant-region primer was an equimolar mix of two oligonucleotides covering TRBC1 and TRBC2. An oligonucleotide with the SP2 primer and a 12-nucleotide UMI was ligated to the cDNA 3' end. MiXCR was run by TCRdb on the UMI-ligation and nested PCR reads, yielding one entry per CDR3 protein. The table shows approximately 140,000 distinct CDR3 sequences, with about 18% occurring only once. Study-level points and caveats: Naive repertoires, especially CD8, held a few larger clonotypes, possibly memory cells re-expressing CD45RA.

This clonotype was seen more than once but under ten times. No antigen is known for it. CD8 T cells were positively selected from what remained after CD4 positive selection. Cells stained for CD3, CD4, CD8, CD45RA, CD27 and viability were sorted into four CD45RA/CD27 subsets. CDR3 length equals 17 residues. V gave up 5 bases and J gave up 0 bases, with 17 bases separating them. Germline V CDR1 and CDR2: SGHKS, YYEKEE (reference sequence). The source of this sequence is a human donor in good health. Sequencing input: naive CD4+ T cells from blood. The chain couples TRBV5-5 to TRBJ1-4; D is possibly TRBD1 (6 bases). The CDR3 DNA reads as TGTGCCAGCAGGAAGGATGCAACAGGGCCAACTAATGAAAAACTGTTTTTT. It translates to CASRKDATGPTNEKLFF.